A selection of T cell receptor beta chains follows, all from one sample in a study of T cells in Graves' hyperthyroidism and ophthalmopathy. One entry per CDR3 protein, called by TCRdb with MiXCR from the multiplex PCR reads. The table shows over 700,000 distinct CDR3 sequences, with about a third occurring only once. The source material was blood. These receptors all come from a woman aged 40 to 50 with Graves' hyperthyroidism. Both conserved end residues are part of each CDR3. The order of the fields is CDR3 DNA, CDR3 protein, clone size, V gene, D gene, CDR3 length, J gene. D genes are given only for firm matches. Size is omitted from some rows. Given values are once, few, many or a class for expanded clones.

TGTGCCATCAATCCGGGACAGACCTACTATGGCTACACCTTC CAINPGQTYYGYTF NA TRBV10-3 TRBD1 14 TRBJ1-2
TGTGCCAGCAGCGCAGCCGGAGAACAAGAGACCCAGTACTTC CASSAAGEQETQYF few TRBV13 NA 14 TRBJ2-5
TGCGCCAGCAGCCAAGATTCTGTCGGGGAGCTGTTTTTT CASSQDSVGELFF few TRBV4-3 NA 13 TRBJ2-2
TGCGCCAGCAGCTTGGGGTCGGGGGGTTCGGACGAGCAGTACTTC CASSLGSGGSDEQYF NA TRBV5-1 TRBD2 15 TRBJ2-7
TGTGCCAGCAGCCAAGGGGGCGGCGAGCAGTACTTC CASSQGGGEQYF many TRBV3-1 NA 12 TRBJ2-7
TGCAGTGCTTCAGGGCTAGCCAATTCACCCCTCCACTTT CSASGLANSPLHF many TRBV20-1 NA 13 TRBJ1-6
TGTGCCACCGGGACAGGGGGGAACCCAGAAAAACTGTTTTTT CATGTGGNPEKLFF many TRBV15 TRBD1 14 TRBJ1-4
TGCGCCAGCCGCCTCCCCTATAGGATGCAGCCCCAGCATTTT CASRLPYRMQPQHF many TRBV4-3 NA 14 TRBJ1-5
TGTGCCAGCAGTCAGGCGGGGGGGGCCTCCTACGAGCAGTACTTC CASSQAGGASYEQYF NA TRBV2 TRBD2 15 TRBJ2-7
TGTGCCAGCAGTTTCCTGACGGGCTCCTACGAGCAGTACTTC CASSFLTGSYEQYF few TRBV10-3 NA 14 TRBJ2-7
TGTGCCAGCAGCTCTCGATACCCAACCTACGAGCAGTACTTC CASSSRYPTYEQYF NA TRBV11-2 NA 14 TRBJ2-7
TGTGCCAGTGCGACAGGGGGCCGCGACGAGCAGTACTTC CASATGGRDEQYF few TRBV19 TRBD1 13 TRBJ2-7
TGCAGCGTTGAGTCGGGCAGGGGGAACTATGGCTACACCTTC CSVESGRGNYGYTF many TRBV29-1 TRBD1 14 TRBJ1-2
TGTGCCAGCAGCCACGGCCGCGGAGCAGGGGCAAATTCACCCCTCCACTTT CASSHGRGAGANSPLHF NA TRBV7-2 NA 17 TRBJ1-6
TGTGCCAGCAGCTCAACAGGGTTACGGAACGAGCAGTACTTC CASSSTGLRNEQYF many TRBV7-9 NA 14 TRBJ2-7
TGTGCCAGCAGTTCCTACAGAGACAATCAGCCCCAGCATTTT CASSSYRDNQPQHF NA TRBV6-2/TRBV6-3 NA 14 TRBJ1-5
TGTGCCATCAGTGAGGCCAGGGCAGCTTTCTTT CAISEARAAFF NA TRBV10-3 NA 11 TRBJ1-1
TGTGCCACCGAACTAGGGAACACCGGGGAGCTGTTTTTT CATELGNTGELFF NA TRBV10-3 NA 13 TRBJ2-2
TGTGCCAGCAGCGAGGGGACGGGACAGCCCCAGCATTTT CASSEGTGQPQHF many TRBV5-6 NA 13 TRBJ1-5
TGTGCCAGCAGCCCCTGGATTGGGACAGATAATCAGCCCCAGCATTTT CASSPWIGTDNQPQHF many TRBV7-9 TRBD1 16 TRBJ1-5
TGTGCCACCAGACTAGCGGGGGGGCCCTACGAGCAGTACTTC CATRLAGGPYEQYF NA TRBV28 TRBD2 14 TRBJ2-7
TGTGCCAGCAGTTCGGGGGAGGGGGGACCTTATAGCAATCAGCCCCAGCATTTT CASSSGEGGPYSNQPQHF many TRBV9 NA 18 TRBJ1-5
TGTGCCAGCAGCTCCCTGGAGGACTCACCCCTCCACTTT CASSSLEDSPLHF many TRBV7-2 NA 13 TRBJ1-6
TGTGCCAGCAGCCCAAGGGACAGCGAGGACACCGGGGAGACCCAGTACTTC CASSPRDSEDTGETQYF once TRBV13 TRBD1 17 TRBJ2-5
TGTGCCACCAGTGAGAAGACGAGGAGTTACGGATTTGGCAATCAGCCCCAGCATTTT CATSEKTRSYGFGNQPQHF NA TRBV24-1 NA 19 TRBJ1-5
TGTGCCAGCAGCCTACGGGACAGGGGAAACACCATATATTTT CASSLRDRGNTIYF NA TRBV3-1 TRBD1 14 TRBJ1-3
TGTGCCAGCTCAACCGTCCCGGGACAGGGGGCGAGCTCTGGAAACACCATATATTTT CASSTVPGQGASSGNTIYF NA TRBV9 TRBD1 19 TRBJ1-3
TGTGCCACGCGCTTGGGGGACTCGAGGGGGAGAGAGACCCAGTACTTC CATRLGDSRGRETQYF NA TRBV15 NA 16 TRBJ2-5
TGTGCCAGTGGAATCCCGGGAGGTAGCAATCAGCCCCAGCATTTT CASGIPGGSNQPQHF NA TRBV19 NA 15 TRBJ1-5